This is a list of T cell receptor beta chains from one sample in a study of blood T cell repertoires in COVID-19. The assay was immunoSEQ multiplex PCR, and TCRdb's table has in-frame clones only and misses some. The table includes fewer than 350,000 clones, around 87% detected once. Sequences were obtained from peripheral blood. All receptors come from a woman between 45 and 65 years old who had recovered from COVID-19. The CDR3 runs from the conserved cysteine through the conserved F or W. A D gene is named only where the DNA matches it firmly. A row's size may be missing; if present it is once, few, many or a size class.

J gene	clone size	D gene	V gene	CDR3 protein	CDR3 DNA
TRBJ2-7	NA	NA	TRBV18	CASSREREQYF	TGTGCCAGCTCACGCGAGAGAGAACAGTACTTC
TRBJ1-4	NA	NA	TRBV7-9	CASSLASGLRGEKLFF	TGTGCCAGCAGCTTAGCCTCAGGCCTACGAGGGGAAAAACTGTTTTTT
TRBJ2-1	once	TRBD2	TRBV12-3/TRBV12-4	CASSGGSYNEQFF	TGTGCCAGCAGCGGGGGGTCCTACAATGAGCAGTTCTTC
TRBJ2-7	NA	TRBD2	TRBV15	CATSRDRLAGSSYEQYF	TGTGCCACCAGCAGAGATAGACTAGCGGGGAGCTCCTACGAGCAGTACTTC
TRBJ1-1	once	NA	TRBV4-3	CASSPGDREASTEAFF	TGCGCCAGCAGCCCAGGGGATAGAGAGGCTAGCACTGAAGCTTTCTTT
TRBJ1-1	NA	NA	TRBV2	CASSELLNTEAFF	TGTGCCAGCAGTGAACTCCTGAACACTGAAGCTTTCTTT
TRBJ2-1	NA	NA	TRBV11-2	CASSPAPSWAEQFF	TGTGCCAGCAGCCCCGCGCCAAGCTGGGCTGAGCAGTTCTTC
TRBJ2-3	NA	TRBD2	TRBV3-1/TRBV3-2	CASSYTGGVARTQYF	TGTGCCAGCAGCTACACGGGAGGAGTGGCCAGAACGCAGTATTTT
TRBJ1-4	NA	TRBD1	TRBV18	CASSTGQDNEKLFF	TGTGCCAGCTCAACGGGACAGGATAATGAAAAACTGTTTTTT
TRBJ1-4	NA	NA	TRBV2	CASRPVNEKLFF	TGTGCCAGCAGACCGGTTAATGAAAAACTGTTTTTT
TRBJ2-5	NA	NA	TRBV7-2	CASSIQGRQETQYF	TGTGCCAGCAGCATACAGGGTAGGCAAGAGACCCAGTACTTC
TRBJ2-2	NA	NA	TRBV19	CASTPQGTTGELFF	TGTGCCAGTACACCCCAGGGAACCACCGGGGAGCTGTTTTTT
TRBJ2-3	once	NA	TRBV9	CASSPAGNTDTQYF	TGTGCCAGCAGCCCGGCAGGAAACACAGATACGCAGTATTTT
TRBJ2-7	NA	NA	TRBV6-2/TRBV6-3	CASSYNPGGTSRGEQYF	TGTGCCAGCAGTTATAACCCCGGAGGGACCTCTCGGGGCGAGCAGTACTTC
TRBJ1-2	NA	NA	TRBV28	CASGQGIRIGRIYGYTF	TGTGCCAGCGGCCAGGGAATAAGGATCGGCCGAATCTATGGCTACACCTTC
TRBJ2-3	NA	TRBD1	TRBV6-6	CASSPSTGGLYF	TGTGCCAGCAGTCCCTCGACAGGGGGCCTATATTTT
TRBJ2-1	NA	TRBD2	TRBV19	CASSISSQTSGYNEQFF	TGTGCCAGTAGTATATCCTCCCAGACTAGCGGGTACAATGAGCAGTTCTTC
TRBJ2-5	NA	TRBD2	TRBV2	CASSGLAGGETQYF	TGTGCCAGCAGTGGACTAGCGGGAGGGGAGACCCAGTACTTC
TRBJ2-7	NA	TRBD1	TRBV2	CASIEGQPLYEQYF	TGTGCCAGCATCGAGGGACAGCCCCTCTACGAGCAGTACTTC
TRBJ2-3	NA	TRBD2	TRBV30	CAWSVRGVGDTQYF	TGTGCCTGGAGTGTACGGGGGGTAGGTGATACGCAGTATTTT
TRBJ2-7	NA	NA	TRBV2	CASLLAGSGEQYF	TGTGCCAGCCTCTTAGCCGGGAGCGGGGAGCAGTACTTC
TRBJ1-5	NA	TRBD1	TRBV3-1/TRBV3-2	CASSQPIYRTGDQPQHF	TGTGCCAGCAGCCAACCTATATATCGTACAGGGGATCAGCCCCAGCATTTT
TRBJ2-2	NA	NA	TRBV6-5	CASSTDRSTGELFF	TGTGCCAGCAGTACCGACAGGTCGACCGGGGAGCTGTTTTTT
TRBJ1-1	NA	NA	TRBV7-9	CASSGSTGGSAEAFF	TGTGCCAGCAGCGGATCGACAGGTGGGTCGGCTGAAGCTTTCTTT
TRBJ2-3	NA	NA	TRBV28	CASSQTLPTDTQYF	TGTGCCAGCAGCCAGACTCTACCCACAGATACGCAGTATTTT
TRBJ2-4	NA	TRBD1	TRBV6-1	CASSEAQGQLAKNIQYF	TGTGCCAGCAGTGAAGCTCAGGGACAGTTAGCCAAAAACATTCAGTACTTC
TRBJ1-6	NA	NA	TRBV9	CASSVQSANSPLHF	TGTGCCAGCAGCGTACAGAGCGCAAATTCACCCCTCCACTTT
TRBJ1-6	NA	TRBD1	TRBV6-2/TRBV6-3	CASSLDRGANSPLHF	TGTGCCAGCAGTCTCGACAGGGGTGCCAATTCACCCCTCCACTTT
TRBJ2-7	NA	NA	TRBV11-1	CASSSYTGLGYEQYF	TGTGCCAGCAGCTCATACACAGGGTTGGGCTACGAGCAGTACTTC
TRBJ2-1	NA	NA	TRBV6-5	CASSYERASSYNEQFF	TGTGCCAGCAGTTACGAGAGGGCCTCATCCTACAATGAGCAGTTCTTC
TRBJ1-2	NA	TRBD1	TRBV18	CASSTTGGGFGYTF	TGTGCCAGCTCTACGACAGGGGGCGGATTTGGCTACACCTTC
TRBJ2-7	NA	NA	TRBV15	CATSRESNAVGEQYF	TGTGCCACCAGCAGAGAATCCAACGCCGTCGGCGAGCAGTACTTC
TRBJ2-3	NA	NA	TRBV19	CASSRSQGGDTQYF	TGTGCCAGTAGTCGTAGTCAGGGTGGAGATACGCAGTATTTT
TRBJ2-2	NA	NA	TRBV7-3	CASSLISYGGELFF	TGTGCCAGCAGCTTAATTTCCTACGGCGGGGAGCTGTTTTTT
TRBJ2-1	NA	NA	TRBV10-3	CAISAPGIGNEQFF	TGTGCCATCAGTGCCCCGGGAATCGGGAATGAGCAGTTCTTC
TRBJ2-5	NA	NA	TRBV5-8	CASSFYGVQETQYF	TGTGCCAGCAGCTTTTACGGAGTTCAAGAGACCCAGTACTTC
TRBJ1-1	NA	NA	TRBV30	CAWSRSVNTEAFF	TGTGCCTGGAGTCGGTCCGTGAACACTGAAGCTTTCTTT
TRBJ1-1	NA	NA	TRBV30	CAWSVVGDTEAFF	TGTGCCTGGAGTGTAGTCGGGGACACTGAAGCTTTCTTT
TRBJ1-1	NA	NA	TRBV4-3	CASSQDIRGTEAFF	TGCGCCAGCAGCCAAGATATAAGGGGGACTGAAGCTTTCTTT
TRBJ2-1	few	TRBD2	TRBV6-2/TRBV6-3	CASSYSPGLVNEQFF	TGTGCCAGCAGTTACTCGCCGGGACTAGTCAATGAGCAGTTCTTC
TRBJ1-2	NA	NA	TRBV3-1/TRBV3-2	CASSATGNYGYTF	TGTGCCAGCAGCGCCACAGGGAACTATGGCTACACCTTC
TRBJ2-1	NA	TRBD2	TRBV10-1	CASSGGGRVNEQFF	TGCGCCAGCAGTGGCGGGGGACGAGTCAATGAGCAGTTCTTC
TRBJ1-2	NA	TRBD1	TRBV9	CASSNPGQGLGYTF	TGTGCCAGCAGTAACCCGGGACAGGGTCTCGGCTACACCTTC
TRBJ1-2	NA	NA	TRBV19	CASSMGARGYTF	TGTGCCAGTAGTATGGGGGCGCGTGGCTACACCTTC
TRBJ1-4	NA	NA	TRBV7-9	CASSLPIPGVWGEKLFF	TGTGCCAGCAGCTTACCTATCCCAGGGGTTTGGGGTGAAAAACTGTTTTTT
TRBJ1-1	NA	TRBD1	TRBV7-2	CASSHRDRGPEAFF	TGTGCCAGCAGCCACCGGGACAGGGGACCTGAAGCTTTCTTT
TRBJ1-1	NA	NA	TRBV6-2/TRBV6-3	CASSYPGGEAFF	TGTGCCAGCAGTTACCCTGGGGGGGAAGCTTTCTTT
TRBJ1-1	NA	TRBD1	TRBV11-2	CASSLDRDSEAFF	TGTGCCAGCAGCTTAGACCGGGACAGTGAAGCTTTCTTT
TRBJ2-7	NA	TRBD2	TRBV9	CASSALAGAYEQYF	TGTGCCAGCAGCGCATTAGCGGGAGCCTACGAGCAGTACTTC
TRBJ1-5	NA	NA	TRBV28	CASSFRGLGTAQHF	TGTGCCAGCAGTTTTCGGGGTCTGGGAACGGCCCAGCATTTT
TRBJ2-6	NA	NA	TRBV5-1	CASSLAAGRSGANVLTF	TGCGCCAGCAGCTTGGCGGCAGGCCGCTCTGGGGCCAACGTCCTGACTTTC
TRBJ2-3	NA	NA	TRBV5-1	CASRGTDTQYF	TGCGCCAGTCGGGGGACAGATACGCAGTATTTT
TRBJ2-7	NA	TRBD2	TRBV5-8	CASSLGLAVDNEQYF	TGTGCCAGCAGCTTGGGCCTAGCGGTCGATAACGAGCAGTACTTC
TRBJ1-4	NA	NA	TRBV6-5	CASSPGGLGEKLFF	TGTGCCTCCAGCCCCGGGGGATTAGGAGAAAAACTGTTTTTT